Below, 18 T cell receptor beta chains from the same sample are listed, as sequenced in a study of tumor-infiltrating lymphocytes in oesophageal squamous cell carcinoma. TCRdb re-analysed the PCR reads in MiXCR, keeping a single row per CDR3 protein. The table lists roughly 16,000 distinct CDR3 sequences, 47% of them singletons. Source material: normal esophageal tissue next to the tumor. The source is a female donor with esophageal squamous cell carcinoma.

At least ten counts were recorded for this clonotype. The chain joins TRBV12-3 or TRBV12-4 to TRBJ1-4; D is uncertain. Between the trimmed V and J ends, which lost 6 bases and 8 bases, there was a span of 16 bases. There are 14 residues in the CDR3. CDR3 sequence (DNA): TGTGCCAGCAGCACCCAGGTTGGCGACGAAAAACTGTTTTTT. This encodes CASSTQVGDEKLFF.

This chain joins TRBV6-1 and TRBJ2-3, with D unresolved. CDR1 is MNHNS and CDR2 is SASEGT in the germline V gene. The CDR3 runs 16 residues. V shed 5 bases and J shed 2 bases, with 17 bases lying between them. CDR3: CASSYAAGPTTDTQYF. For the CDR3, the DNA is TGTGCCAGCAGTTACGCGGCTGGACCCACCACAGATACGCAGTATTTT.

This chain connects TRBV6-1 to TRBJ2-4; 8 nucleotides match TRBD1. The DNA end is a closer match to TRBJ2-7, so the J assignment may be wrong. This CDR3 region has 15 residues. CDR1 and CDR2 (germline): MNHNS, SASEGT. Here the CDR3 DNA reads TGTGCCAGCAGTGAAGCCAGGGGGCGCAACTACGAGCAGTACTTC. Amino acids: CASSEARGRNYEQYF.

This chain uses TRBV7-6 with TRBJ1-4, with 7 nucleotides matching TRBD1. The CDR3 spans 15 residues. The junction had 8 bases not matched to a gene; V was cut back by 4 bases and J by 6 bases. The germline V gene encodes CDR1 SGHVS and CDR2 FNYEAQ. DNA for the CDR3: TGTGCCAGCAGCTGGCCGGGACAGTCTCATGAAAAACTGTTTTTT. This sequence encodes CASSWPGQSHEKLFF.

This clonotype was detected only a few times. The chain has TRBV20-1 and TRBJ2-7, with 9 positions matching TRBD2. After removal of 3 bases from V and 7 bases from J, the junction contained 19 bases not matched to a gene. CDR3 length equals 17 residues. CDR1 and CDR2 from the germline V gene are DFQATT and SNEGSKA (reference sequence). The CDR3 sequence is CSASAYSSGGPRGEQYF. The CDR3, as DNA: TGCAGTGCTAGTGCATACAGTAGCGGGGGACCCCGGGGGGAGCAGTACTTC.

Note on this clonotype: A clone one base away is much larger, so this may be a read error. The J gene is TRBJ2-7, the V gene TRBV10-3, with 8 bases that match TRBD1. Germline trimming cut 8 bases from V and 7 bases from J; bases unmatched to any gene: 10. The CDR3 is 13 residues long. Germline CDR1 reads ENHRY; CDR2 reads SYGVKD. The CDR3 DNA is TGTGCCATCGATAGACAGGGGAGGAATGAGCAGTACTTC. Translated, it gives CAIDRQGRNEQYF.

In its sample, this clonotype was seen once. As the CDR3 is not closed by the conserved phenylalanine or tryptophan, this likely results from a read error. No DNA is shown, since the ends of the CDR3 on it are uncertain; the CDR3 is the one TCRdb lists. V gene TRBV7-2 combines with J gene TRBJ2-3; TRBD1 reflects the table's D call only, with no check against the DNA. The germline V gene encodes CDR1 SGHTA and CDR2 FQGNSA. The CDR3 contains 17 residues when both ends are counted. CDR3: CASSKDRVAYNEQFFGP.

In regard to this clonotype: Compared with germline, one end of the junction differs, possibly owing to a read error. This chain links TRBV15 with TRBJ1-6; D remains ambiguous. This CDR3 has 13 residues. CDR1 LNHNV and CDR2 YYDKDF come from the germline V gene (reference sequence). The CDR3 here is CATSRDTGDEQYF. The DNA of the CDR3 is TGTGCCACCAGTAGAGATACCGGGGATGAGCAGTACTTT.

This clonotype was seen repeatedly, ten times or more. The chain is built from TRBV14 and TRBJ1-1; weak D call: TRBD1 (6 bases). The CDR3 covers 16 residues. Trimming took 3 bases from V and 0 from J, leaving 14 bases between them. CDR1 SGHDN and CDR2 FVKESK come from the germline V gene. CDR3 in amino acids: CASSHRPTGLNTEAFF. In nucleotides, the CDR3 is TGTGCCAGCAGCCACCGACCGACAGGATTGAACACTGAAGCTTTCTTT.

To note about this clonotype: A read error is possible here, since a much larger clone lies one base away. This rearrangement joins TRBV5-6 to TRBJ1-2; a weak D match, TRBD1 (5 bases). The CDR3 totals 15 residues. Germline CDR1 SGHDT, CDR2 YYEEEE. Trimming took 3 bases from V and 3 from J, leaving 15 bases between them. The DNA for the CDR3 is TGTGCCAGCAGCTCCTCGGGAAAGGGGTACTATGGCTACACCTTC. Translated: CASSSSGKGYYGYTF. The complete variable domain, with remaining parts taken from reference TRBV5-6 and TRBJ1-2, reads DAGVTQSPTHLIKTRGQQVTLRCSPKSGHDTVSWYQQALGQGPQFIFQYYEEEERQRGNFPDRFSGHQFPNYSSELNVNALLLGDSALYLCASSSSGKGYYGYTFGSGTRLTVV.

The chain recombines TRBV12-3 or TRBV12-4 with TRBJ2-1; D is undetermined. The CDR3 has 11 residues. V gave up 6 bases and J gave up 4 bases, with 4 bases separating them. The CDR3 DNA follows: TGTGCCAGCAGCGAATACAATGAGCAGTTCTTC. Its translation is CASSEYNEQFF.

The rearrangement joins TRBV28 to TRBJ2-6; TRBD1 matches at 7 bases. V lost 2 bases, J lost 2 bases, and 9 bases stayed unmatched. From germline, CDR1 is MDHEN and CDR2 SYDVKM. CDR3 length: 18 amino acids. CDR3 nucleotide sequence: TGTGCCAGCAGTTTAGGGACAGCAGCCGGCGCTGGGGCCAACGTCCTGACTTTC. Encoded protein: CASSLGTAAGAGANVLTF.

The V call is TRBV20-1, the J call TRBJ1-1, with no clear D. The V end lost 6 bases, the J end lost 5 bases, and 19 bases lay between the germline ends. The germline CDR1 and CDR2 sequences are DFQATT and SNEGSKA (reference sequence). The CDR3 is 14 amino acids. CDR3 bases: TGCAGTGCCCCCGCCGCGGGGAGGACTACTGAAGCTTTCTTT. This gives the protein CSAPAAGRTTEAFF.

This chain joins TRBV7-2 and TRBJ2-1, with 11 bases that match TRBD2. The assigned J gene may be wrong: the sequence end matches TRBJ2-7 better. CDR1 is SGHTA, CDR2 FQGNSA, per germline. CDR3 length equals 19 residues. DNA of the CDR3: TGTGCCAGCATGAAATCGTGGGGGGCTAGCGGGAGGAGGTACAATGAGCAGTACTTC. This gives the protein CASMKSWGASGRRYNEQYF.

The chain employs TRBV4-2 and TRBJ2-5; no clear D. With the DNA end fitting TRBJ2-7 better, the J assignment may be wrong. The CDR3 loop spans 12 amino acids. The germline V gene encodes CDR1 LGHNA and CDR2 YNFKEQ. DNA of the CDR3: TGTGCCAGCAGCCAAGTTTCCCACGAGCAGTACTTC. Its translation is CASSQVSHEQYF.

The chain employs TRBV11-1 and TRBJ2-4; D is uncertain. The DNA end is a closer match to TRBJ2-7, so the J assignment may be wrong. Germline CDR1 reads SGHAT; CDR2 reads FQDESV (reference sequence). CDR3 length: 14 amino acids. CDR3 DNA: TGTGCCAGCAAGAAAAGGGAAGACTCCTACGAGCAGTACTTC. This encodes CASKKREDSYEQYF.

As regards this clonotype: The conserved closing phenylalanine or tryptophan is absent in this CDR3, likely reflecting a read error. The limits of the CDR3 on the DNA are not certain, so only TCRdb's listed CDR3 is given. The CDR3 reads CASSLEGGL. The chain uses TRBV7-4 and TRBJ2-6; no DNA check was done on the table's D call, TRBD1. Germline V gene data show CDR1 as SGHVT and CDR2 as SQSDAQ. The CDR3 sequence runs 9 residues, both termini included.

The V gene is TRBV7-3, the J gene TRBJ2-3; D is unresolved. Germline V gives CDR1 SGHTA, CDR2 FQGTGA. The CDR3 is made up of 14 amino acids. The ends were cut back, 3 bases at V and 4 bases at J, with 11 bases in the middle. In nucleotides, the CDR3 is TGTGCCAGCAGCTTCGGCCATAACGCAGATACGCAGTATTTT. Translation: CASSFGHNADTQYF.